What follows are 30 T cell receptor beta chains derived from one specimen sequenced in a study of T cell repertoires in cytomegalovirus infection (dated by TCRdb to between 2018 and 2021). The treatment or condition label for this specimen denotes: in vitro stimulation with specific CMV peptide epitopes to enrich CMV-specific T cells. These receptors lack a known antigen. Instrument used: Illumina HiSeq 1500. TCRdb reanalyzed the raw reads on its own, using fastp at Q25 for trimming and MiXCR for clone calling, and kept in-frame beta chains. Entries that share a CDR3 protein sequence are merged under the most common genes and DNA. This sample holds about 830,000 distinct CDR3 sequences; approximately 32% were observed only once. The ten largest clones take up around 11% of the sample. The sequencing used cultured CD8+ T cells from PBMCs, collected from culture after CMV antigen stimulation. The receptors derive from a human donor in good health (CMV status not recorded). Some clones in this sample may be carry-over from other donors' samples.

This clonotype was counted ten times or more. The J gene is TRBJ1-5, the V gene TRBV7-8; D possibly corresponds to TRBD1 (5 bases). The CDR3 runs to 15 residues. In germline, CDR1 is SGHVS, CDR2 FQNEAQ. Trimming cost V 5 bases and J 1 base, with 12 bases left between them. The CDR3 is CASSRTGRSNQPQHF. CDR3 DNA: TGTGCCAGCAGCCGTACAGGAAGGAGCAATCAGCCCCAGCATTTT.

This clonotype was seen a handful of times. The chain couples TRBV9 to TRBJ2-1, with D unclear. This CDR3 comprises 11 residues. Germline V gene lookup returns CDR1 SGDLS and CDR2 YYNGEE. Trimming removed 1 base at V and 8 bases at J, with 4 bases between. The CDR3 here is CASSVTYEQFF. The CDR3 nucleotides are TGTGCCAGCAGCGTAACCTATGAGCAGTTCTTC.

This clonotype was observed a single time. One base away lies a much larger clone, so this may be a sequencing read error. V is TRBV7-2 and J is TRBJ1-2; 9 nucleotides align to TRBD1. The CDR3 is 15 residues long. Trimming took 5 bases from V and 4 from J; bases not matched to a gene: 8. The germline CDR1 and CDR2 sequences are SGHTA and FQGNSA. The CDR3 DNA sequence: TGTGCCAGCAGCACACCCGGGACAGGGCCCTATGGCTACACCTTC. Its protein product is CASSTPGTGPYGYTF.

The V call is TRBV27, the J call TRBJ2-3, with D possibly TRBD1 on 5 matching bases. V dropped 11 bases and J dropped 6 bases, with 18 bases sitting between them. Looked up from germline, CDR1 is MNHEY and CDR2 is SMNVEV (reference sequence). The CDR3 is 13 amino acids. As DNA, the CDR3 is TGTGCCGCAGCGACGGCAGGGTGGGATACGCAGTATTTT. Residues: CAAATAGWDTQYF.

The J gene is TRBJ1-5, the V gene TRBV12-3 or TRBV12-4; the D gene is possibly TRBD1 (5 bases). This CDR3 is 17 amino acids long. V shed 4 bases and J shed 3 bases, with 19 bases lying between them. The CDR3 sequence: CASSSLASGETNQPQHF. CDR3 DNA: TGTGCCAGCAGTTCTCTGGCCTCGGGGGAGACCAATCAGCCCCAGCATTTT.

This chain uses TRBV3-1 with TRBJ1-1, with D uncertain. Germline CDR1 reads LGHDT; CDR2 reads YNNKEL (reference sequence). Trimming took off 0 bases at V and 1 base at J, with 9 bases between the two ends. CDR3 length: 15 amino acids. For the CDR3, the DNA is TGTGCCAGCAGCCAAGATAGGCAGGCGAACACTGAAGCTTTCTTT. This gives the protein CASSQDRQANTEAFF. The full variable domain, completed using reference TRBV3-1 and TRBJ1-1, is DTAVSQTPKYLVTQMGNDKSIKCEQNLGHDTMYWYKQDSKKFLKIMFSYNNKELIINETVPNRFSPKSPDKAHLNLHINSLELGDSAVYFCASSQDRQANTEAFFGQGTRLTVV.

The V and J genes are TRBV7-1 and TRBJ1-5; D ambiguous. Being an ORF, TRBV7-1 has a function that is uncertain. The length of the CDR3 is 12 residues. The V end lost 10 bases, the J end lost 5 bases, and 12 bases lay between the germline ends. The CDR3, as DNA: TGTGCCACGGGAGGCCCCCATCAGCCCCAGCATTTT. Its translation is CATGGPHQPQHF.

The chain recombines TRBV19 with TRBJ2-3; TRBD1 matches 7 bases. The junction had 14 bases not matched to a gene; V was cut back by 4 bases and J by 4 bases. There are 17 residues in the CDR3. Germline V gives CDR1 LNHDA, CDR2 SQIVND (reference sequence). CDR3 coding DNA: TGTGCCAGTAGTACTCCATCGAGGACAGGCAAGTCAGATACGCAGTATTTT. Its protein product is CASSTPSRTGKSDTQYF.

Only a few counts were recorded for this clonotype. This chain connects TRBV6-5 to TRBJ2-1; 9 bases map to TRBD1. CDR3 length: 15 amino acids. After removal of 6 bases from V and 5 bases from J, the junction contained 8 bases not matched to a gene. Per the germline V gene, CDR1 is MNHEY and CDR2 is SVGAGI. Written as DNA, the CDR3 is TGTGCCAGCAGACGACAGGGGGACAAAGACAATGAGCAGTTCTTC. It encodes CASRRQGDKDNEQFF.

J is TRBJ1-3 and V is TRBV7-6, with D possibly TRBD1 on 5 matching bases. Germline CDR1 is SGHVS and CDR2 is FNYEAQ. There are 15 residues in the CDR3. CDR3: CALGEGSYSGNTIYF. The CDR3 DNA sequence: TGTGCTCTAGGGGAGGGCTCCTATTCTGGAAACACCATATATTTT.

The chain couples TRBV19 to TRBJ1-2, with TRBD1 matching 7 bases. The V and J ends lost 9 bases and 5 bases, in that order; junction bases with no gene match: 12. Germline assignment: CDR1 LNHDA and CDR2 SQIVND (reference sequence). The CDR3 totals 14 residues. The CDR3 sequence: CASLAGDSFYGYTF. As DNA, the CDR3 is TGTGCCAGCCTTGCGGGGGACAGCTTTTATGGCTACACCTTC.

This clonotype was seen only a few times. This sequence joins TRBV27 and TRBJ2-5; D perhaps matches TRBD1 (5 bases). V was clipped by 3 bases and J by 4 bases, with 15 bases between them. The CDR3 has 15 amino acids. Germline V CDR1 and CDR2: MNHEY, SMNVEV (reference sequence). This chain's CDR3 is CASSFLDRTPETQYF. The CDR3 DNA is TGTGCCAGCAGTTTCCTAGACAGAACCCCAGAGACCCAGTACTTC.

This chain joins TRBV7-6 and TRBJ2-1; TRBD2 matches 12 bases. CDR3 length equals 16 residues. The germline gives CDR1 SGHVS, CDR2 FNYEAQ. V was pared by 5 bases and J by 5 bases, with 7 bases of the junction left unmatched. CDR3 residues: CASSAMGLAGHNEQFF. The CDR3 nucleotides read TGTGCCAGCAGCGCTATGGGACTAGCGGGCCACAATGAGCAGTTCTTC.

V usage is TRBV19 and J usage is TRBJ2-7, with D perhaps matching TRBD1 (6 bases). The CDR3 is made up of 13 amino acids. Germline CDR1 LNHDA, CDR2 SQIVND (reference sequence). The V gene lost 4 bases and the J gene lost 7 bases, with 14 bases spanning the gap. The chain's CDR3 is CASSTSTGYEQYF. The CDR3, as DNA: TGTGCCAGTAGTACCTCGACAGGCTATGAGCAGTACTTC. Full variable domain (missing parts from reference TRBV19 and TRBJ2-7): DGGITQSPKYLFRKEGQNVTLSCEQNLNHDAMYWYRQDPGQGLRLIYYSQIVNDFQKGDIAEGYSVSREKKESFPLTVTSAQKNPTAFYLCASSTSTGYEQYFGPGTRLTVT.

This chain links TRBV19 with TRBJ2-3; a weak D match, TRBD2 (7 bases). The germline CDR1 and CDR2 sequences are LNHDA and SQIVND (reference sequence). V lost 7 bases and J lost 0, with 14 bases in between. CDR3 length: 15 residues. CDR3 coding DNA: TGTGCCAGTAAGGTCGGGGGGCGTAGCACAGATACGCAGTATTTT. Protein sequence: CASKVGGRSTDTQYF.

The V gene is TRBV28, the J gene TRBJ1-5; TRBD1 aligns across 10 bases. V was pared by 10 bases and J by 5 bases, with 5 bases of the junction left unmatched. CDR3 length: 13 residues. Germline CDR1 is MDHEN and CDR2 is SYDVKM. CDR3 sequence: CAIGQGGDQPQHF. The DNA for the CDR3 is TGTGCCATCGGACAGGGGGGGGATCAGCCCCAGCATTTT.

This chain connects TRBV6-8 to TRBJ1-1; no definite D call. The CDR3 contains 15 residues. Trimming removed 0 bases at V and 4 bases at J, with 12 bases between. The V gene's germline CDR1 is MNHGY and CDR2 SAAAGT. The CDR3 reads CASSYSRGHATEAFF. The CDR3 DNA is TGTGCCAGCAGTTACTCGCGCGGGCATGCCACTGAAGCTTTCTTT.

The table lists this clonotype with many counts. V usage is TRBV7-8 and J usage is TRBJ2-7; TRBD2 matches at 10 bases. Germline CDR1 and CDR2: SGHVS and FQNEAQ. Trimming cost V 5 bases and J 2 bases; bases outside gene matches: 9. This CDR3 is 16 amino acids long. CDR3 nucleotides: TGTGCCAGCAGCCCCGGACTAGCGGCCCTGGCCTACGAGCAGTACGTC. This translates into CASSPGLAALAYEQYV.

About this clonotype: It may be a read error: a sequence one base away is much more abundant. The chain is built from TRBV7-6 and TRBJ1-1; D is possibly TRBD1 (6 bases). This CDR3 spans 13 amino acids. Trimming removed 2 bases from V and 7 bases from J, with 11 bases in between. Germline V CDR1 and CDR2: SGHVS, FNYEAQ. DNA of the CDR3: TGTGCCAGCAGCTTACAGGGGAGGAATGAAGCTTTCTTT. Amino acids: CASSLQGRNEAFF. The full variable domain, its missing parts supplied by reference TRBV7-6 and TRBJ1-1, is GAGVSQSPRYKVTKRGQDVALRCDPISGHVSLYWYRQALGQGPEFLTYFNYEAQQDKSGLPNDRFSAERPEGSISTLTIQRTEQRDSAMYRCASSLQGRNEAFFGQGTRLTVV.

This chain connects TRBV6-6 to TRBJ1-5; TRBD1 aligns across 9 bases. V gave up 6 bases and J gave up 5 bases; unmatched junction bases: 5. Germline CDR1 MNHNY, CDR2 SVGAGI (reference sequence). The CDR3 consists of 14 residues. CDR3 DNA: TGTGCCAGCAGGAAGGGACAGGGAGATCAGCCCCAGCATTTT. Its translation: CASRKGQGDQPQHF.

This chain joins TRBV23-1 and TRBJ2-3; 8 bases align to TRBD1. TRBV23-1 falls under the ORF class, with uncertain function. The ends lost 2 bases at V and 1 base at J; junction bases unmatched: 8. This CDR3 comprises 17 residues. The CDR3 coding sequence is TGCGCCAGCAGTCAAGCAGATAGACAGGGGCGCACAGATACGCAGTATTTT. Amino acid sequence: CASSQADRQGRTDTQYF.

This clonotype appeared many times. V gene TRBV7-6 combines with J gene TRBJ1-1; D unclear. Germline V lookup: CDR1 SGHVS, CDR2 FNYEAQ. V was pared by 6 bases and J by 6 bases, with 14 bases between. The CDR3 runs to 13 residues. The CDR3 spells CASSSPMLAEAFF. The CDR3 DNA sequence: TGTGCCAGCAGTTCCCCAATGCTCGCTGAAGCTTTCTTT.

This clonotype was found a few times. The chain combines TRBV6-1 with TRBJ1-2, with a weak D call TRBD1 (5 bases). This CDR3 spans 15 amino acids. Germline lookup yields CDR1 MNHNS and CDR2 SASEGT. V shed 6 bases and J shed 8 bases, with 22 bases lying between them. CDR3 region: CASRDTKRAGNGYTF. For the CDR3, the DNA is TGTGCCAGCAGGGATACGAAAAGGGCAGGGAACGGCTACACCTTC.

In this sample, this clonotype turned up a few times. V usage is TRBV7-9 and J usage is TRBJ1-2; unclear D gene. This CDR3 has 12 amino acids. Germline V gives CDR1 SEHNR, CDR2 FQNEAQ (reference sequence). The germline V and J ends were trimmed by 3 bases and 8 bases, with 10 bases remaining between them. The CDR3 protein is CASSFNLEGYTF. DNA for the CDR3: TGTGCCAGCAGCTTTAACCTCGAGGGCTACACCTTC.

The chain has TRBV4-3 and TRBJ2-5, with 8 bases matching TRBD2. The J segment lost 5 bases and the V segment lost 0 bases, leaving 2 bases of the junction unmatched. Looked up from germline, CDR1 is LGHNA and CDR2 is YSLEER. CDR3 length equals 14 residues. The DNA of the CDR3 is TGCGCCAGCAGCCAAGATTCGGGGGGGGAGACCCAGTACTTC. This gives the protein CASSQDSGGETQYF.

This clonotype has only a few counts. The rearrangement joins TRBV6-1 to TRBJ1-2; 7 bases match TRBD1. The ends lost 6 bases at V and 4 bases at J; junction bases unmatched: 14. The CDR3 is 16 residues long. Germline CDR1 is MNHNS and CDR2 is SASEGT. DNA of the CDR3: TGTGCCAGCAGCCAACCCCCGGGACAGCTGATCTATGGCTACACCTTC. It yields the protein CASSQPPGQLIYGYTF.

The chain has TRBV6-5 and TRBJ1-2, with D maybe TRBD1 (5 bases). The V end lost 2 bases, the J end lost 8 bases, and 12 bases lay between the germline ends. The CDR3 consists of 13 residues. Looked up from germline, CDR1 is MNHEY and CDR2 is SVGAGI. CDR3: CASSYGAGWGYTF. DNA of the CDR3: TGTGCCAGCAGTTACGGAGCAGGGTGGGGCTACACCTTC.

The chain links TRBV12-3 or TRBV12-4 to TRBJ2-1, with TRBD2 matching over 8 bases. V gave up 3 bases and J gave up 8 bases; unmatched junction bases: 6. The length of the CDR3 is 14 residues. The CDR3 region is CASSLIAGSHEQFF. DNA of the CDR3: TGTGCCAGCAGTTTGATAGCGGGGAGCCATGAGCAGTTCTTC.

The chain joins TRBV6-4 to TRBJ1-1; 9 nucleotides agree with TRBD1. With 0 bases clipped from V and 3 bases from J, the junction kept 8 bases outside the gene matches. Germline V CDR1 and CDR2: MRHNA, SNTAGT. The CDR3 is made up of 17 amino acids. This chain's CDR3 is CASSDSLAGQGDTEAFF. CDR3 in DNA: TGTGCCAGCAGTGACTCCTTGGCGGGACAGGGAGACACTGAAGCTTTCTTT.

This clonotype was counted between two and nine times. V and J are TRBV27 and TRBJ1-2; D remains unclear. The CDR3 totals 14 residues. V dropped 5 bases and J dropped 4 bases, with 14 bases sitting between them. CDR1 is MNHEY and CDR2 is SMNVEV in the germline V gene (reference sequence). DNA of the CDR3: TGTGCCAGCAGTCAAGGACTGAAGCTCTATGGCTACACCTTC. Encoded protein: CASSQGLKLYGYTF.